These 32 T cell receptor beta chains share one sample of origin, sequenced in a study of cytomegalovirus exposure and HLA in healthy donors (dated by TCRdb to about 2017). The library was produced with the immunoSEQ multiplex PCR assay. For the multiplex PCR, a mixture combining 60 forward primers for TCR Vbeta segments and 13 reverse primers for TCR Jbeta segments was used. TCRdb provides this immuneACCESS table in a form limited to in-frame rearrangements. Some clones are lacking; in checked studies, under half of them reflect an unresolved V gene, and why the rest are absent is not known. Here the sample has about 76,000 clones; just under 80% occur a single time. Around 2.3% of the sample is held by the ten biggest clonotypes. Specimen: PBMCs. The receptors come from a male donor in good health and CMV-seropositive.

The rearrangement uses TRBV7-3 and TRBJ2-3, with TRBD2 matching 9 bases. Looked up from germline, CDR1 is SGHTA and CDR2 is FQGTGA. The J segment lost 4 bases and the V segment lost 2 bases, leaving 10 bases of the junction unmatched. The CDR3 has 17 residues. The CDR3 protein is CASSLEGTSFFSDTQYF. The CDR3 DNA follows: TGTGCCAGCAGCTTAGAAGGGACTAGCTTTTTTTCAGATACGCAGTATTTT.

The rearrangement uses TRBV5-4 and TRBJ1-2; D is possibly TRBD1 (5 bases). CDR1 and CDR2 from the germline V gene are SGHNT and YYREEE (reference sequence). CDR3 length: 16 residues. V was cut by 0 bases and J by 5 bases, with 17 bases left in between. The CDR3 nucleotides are TGTGCCAGCAGCTTGGCGAGGTGGGGCTCGGAGTATGGCTACACCTTC. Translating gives CASSLARWGSEYGYTF.

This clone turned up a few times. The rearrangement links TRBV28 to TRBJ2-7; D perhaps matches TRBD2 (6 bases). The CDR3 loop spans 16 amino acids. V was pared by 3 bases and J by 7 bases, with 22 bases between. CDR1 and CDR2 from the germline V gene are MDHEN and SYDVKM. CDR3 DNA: TGTGCCAGCAGTTTGATGACGGCGGGGACCCCTGGGGAGCAGTACTTC. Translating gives CASSLMTAGTPGEQYF.

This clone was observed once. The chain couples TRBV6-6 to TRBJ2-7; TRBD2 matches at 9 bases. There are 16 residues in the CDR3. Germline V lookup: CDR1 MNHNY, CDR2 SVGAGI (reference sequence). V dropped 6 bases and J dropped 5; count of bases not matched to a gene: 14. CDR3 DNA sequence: TGTGCCAGCAGGACCTCTGTAGCGGGAGAGGGTAACGAGCAGTACTTC. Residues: CASRTSVAGEGNEQYF.

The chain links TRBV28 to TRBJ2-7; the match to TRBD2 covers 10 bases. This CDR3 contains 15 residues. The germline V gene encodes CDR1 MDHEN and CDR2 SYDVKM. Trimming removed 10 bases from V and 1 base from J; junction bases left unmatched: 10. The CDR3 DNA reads TGTGCCACCACAACAACTAGCGGGGCTTCCTACGAGCAGTACTTC. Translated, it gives CATTTTSGASYEQYF.

CDR3 region: CASSPLQDTEAFF. CDR3 DNA sequence: TGTGCCAGCTCACCACTGCAGGACACTGAAGCTTTCTTT. J is TRBJ1-1 and V is TRBV18; D remains ambiguous. CDR1 is KGHSH and CDR2 is LQKENI in the germline V gene. This CDR3 is 13 amino acids long. Deletions cut 1 base from V and 3 bases from J, with 6 bases between.

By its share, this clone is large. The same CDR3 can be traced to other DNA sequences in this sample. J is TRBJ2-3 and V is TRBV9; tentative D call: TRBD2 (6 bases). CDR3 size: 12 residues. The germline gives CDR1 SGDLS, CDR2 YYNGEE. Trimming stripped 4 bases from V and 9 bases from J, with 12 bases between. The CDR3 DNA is TGTGCCAGCAGCTACGACGCGGGGACGCAGTATTTT. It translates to CASSYDAGTQYF.

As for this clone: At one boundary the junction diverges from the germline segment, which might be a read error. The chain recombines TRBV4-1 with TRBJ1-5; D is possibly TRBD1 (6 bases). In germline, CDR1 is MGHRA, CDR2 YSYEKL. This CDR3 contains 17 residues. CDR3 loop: CVSSQGLGAGSNQPQHF. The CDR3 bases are TGCGTCAGCAGCCAAGGTTTGGGGGCCGGGAGCAATCAGCCCCAGCATTTT.

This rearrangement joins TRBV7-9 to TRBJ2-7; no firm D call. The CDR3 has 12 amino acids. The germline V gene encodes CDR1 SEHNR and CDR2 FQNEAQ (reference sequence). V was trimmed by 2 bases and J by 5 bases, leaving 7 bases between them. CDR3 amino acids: CASSLTVNEQYF. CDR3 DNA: TGTGCCAGCAGCTTAACGGTTAACGAGCAGTACTTC.

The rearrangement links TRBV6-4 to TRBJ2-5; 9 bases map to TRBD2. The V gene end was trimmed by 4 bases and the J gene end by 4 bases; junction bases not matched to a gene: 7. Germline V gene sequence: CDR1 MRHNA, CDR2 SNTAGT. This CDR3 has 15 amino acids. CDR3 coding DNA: TGTGCCAGCAGTGCGTTGGCGGGAGGGGTAGAGACCCAGTACTTC. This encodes CASSALAGGVETQYF.

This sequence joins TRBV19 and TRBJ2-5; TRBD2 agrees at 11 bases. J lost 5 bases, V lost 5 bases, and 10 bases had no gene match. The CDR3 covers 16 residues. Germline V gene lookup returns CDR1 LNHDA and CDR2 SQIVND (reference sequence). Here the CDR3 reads CASSAFSGRVGETQYF. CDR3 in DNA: TGTGCCAGTAGTGCGTTTAGCGGGAGGGTCGGTGAGACCCAGTACTTC.

The CDR3: CASSYIETGVNEQYF. In nucleotides, the CDR3 is TGTGCCAGCAGTTACATTGAGACAGGGGTTAACGAGCAGTACTTC. The chain employs TRBV6-5 and TRBJ2-7; 8 bases fit TRBD1. CDR1 MNHEY and CDR2 SVGAGI come from the germline V gene. CDR3 length equals 15 residues. With 2 bases clipped from V and 5 bases from J, the junction kept 8 bases outside the gene matches.

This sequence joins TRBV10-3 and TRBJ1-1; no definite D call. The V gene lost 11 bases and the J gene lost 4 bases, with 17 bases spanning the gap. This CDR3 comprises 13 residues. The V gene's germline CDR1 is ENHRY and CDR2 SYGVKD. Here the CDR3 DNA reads TGTGCCTCCGGGCGGGAGGCCGGCACTGAAGCTTTCTTT. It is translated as CASGREAGTEAFF.

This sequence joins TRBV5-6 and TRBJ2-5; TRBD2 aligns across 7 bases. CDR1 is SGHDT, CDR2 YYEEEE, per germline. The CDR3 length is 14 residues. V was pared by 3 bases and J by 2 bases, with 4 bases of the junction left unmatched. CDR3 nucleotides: TGTGCCAGCAGCTCTCGGGGGGTGCAAGAGACCCAGTACTTC. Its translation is CASSSRGVQETQYF.

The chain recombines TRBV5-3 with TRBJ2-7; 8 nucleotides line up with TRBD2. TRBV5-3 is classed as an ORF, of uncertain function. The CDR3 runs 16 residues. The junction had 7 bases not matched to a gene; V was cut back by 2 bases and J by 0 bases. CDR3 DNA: TGTGCCAGAAGCTTTGCCATAGCGGGACCCTCCTACGAGCAGTACTTC. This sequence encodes CARSFAIAGPSYEQYF.

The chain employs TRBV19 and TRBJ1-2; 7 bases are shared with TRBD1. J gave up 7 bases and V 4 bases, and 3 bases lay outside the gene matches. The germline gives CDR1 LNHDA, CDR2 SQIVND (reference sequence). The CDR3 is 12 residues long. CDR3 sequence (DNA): TGTGCCAGTAGTAAGGCAGGGGGTGGCTACACCTTC. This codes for CASSKAGGGYTF.

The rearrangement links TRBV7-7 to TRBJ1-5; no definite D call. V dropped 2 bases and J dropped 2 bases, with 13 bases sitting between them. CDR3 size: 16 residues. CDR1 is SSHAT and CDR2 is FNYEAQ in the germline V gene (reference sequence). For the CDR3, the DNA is TGTGCCAGCAGCTTACCGCGGGCAGCTCGCAATCAGCCCCAGCATTTT. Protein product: CASSLPRAARNQPQHF.

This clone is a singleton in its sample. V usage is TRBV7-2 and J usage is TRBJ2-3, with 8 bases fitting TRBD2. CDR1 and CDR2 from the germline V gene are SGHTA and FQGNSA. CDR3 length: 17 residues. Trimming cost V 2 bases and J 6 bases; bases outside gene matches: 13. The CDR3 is CASSLTRGAGGRDTQYF. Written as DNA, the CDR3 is TGTGCCAGCAGCTTAACGCGGGGGGCGGGAGGAAGGGATACGCAGTATTTT.

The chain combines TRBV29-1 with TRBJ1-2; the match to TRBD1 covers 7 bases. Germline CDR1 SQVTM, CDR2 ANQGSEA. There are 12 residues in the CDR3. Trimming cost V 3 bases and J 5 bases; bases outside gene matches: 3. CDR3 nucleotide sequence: TGCAGCGTTGAGGACAGGCGGTATGGCTACACCTTC. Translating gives CSVEDRRYGYTF.

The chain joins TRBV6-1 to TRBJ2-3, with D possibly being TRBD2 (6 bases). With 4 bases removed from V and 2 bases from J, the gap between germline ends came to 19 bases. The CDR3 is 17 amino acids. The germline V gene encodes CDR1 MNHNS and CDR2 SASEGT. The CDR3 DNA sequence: TGTGCCAGCAGTGGAACGGGACTGTCGACTCTCACAGATACGCAGTATTTT. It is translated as CASSGTGLSTLTDTQYF.

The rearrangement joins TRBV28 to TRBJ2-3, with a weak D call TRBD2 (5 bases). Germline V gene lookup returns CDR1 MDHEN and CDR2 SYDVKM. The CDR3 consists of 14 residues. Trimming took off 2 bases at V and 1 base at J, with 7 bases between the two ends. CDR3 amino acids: CASSLGSGTDTQYF. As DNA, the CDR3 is TGTGCCAGCAGTTTAGGTAGCGGCACAGATACGCAGTATTTT.

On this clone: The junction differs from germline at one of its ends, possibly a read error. This CDR3 reads CVSSKYGTSGVYNEQFF. CDR3 nucleotide sequence: TGTGTCAGCAGCAAGTACGGGACTAGCGGGGTTTACAATGAGCAGTTCTTC. The V gene is TRBV9, the J gene TRBJ2-1; the match to TRBD2 covers 13 bases. This CDR3 has 17 amino acids. CDR1 is SGDLS and CDR2 is YYNGEE in the germline V gene.

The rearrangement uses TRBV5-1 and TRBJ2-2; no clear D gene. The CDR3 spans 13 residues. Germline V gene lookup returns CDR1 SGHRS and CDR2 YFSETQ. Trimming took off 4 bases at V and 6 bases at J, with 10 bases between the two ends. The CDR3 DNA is TGCGCCAGCAGCCTTCTAGAAGCCGGGGAGCTGTTTTTT. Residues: CASSLLEAGELFF. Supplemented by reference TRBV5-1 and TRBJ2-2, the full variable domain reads KAGVTQTPRYLIKTRGQQVTLSCSPISGHRSVSWYQQTPGQGLQFLFEYFSETQRNKGNFPGRFSGRQFSNSRSEMNVSTLELGDSALYLCASSLLEAGELFFGEGSRLTVL.

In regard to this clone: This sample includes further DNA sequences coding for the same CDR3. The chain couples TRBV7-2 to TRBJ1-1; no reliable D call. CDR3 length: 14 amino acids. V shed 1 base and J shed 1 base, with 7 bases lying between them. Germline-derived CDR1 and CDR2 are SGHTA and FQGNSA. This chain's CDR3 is CASSLVGGNTEAFF. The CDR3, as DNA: TGTGCCAGCAGCTTAGTGGGAGGGAACACTGAAGCTTTCTTT.

This CDR3 is CASSLVAGTSGNEQFF. CDR3 nucleotide sequence: TGCGCCAGCAGCTTGGTGGCGGGAACGAGCGGAAATGAGCAGTTCTTC. The rearrangement uses TRBV5-1 and TRBJ2-1; a possible D gene is TRBD2 (6 bases). This CDR3 is 16 amino acids long. Germline-derived CDR1 and CDR2 are SGHRS and YFSETQ. The V gene lost 0 bases and the J gene lost 7 bases, with 17 bases spanning the gap.

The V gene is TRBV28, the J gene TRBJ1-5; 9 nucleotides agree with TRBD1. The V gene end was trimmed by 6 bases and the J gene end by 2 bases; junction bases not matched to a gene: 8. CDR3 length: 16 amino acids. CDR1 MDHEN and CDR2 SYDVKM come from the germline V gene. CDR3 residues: CASRYRGPRGNQPQHF. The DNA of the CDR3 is TGTGCCAGCAGGTACAGGGGGCCGAGGGGCAATCAGCCCCAGCATTTT.

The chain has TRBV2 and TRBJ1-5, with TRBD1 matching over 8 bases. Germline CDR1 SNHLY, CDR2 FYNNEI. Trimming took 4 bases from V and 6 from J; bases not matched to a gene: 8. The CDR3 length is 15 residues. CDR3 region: CASSGQGAPGQPQHF. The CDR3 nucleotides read TGTGCCAGCAGTGGGCAGGGGGCCCCTGGTCAGCCCCAGCATTTT.

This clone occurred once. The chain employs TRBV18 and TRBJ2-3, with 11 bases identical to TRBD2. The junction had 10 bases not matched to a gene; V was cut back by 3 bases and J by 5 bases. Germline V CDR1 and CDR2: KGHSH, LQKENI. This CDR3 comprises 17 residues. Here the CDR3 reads CASSPFSSGRAGDTQYF. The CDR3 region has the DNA TGTGCCAGCTCACCCTTTAGTAGCGGGAGGGCCGGAGATACGCAGTATTTT. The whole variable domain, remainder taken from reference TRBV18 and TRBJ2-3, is NAGVMQNPRHLVRRRGQEARLRCSPMKGHSHVYWYRQLPEEGLKFMVYLQKENIIDESGMPKERFSAEFPKEGPSILRIQQVVRGDSAAYFCASSPFSSGRAGDTQYFGPGTRLTVL.

In nucleotides, the CDR3 is TGTGCAAGTCGCTTAAAAGGGGTTGGAAGGCCCTGGGCTGAAGCTTTCTTT. This codes for CASRLKGVGRPWAEAFF. The chain combines TRBV12-2 with TRBJ1-1; the table's TRBD1 call for D was not verified on the DNA. TRBV12-2 is assigned pseudogene status. The CDR3 runs 17 residues.

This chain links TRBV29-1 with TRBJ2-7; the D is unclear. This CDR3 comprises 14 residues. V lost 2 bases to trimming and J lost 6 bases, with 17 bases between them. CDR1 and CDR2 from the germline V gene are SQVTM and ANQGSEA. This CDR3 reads CSVETIVGYGEQYF. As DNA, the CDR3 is TGCAGCGTTGAAACAATTGTCGGGTACGGCGAGCAGTACTTC.

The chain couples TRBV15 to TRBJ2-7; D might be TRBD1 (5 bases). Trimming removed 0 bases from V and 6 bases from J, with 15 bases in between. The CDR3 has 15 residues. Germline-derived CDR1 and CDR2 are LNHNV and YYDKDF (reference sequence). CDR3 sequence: CATSRDPPGLGEQYF. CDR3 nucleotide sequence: TGTGCCACCAGCAGAGATCCCCCAGGGTTGGGCGAGCAGTACTTC.

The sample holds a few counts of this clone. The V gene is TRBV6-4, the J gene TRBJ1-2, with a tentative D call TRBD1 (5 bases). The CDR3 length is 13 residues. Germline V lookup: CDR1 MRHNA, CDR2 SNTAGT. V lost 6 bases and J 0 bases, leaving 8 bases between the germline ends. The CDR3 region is CASSRGANYGYTF. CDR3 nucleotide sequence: TGTGCCAGCAGCCGGGGGGCTAACTATGGCTACACCTTC.